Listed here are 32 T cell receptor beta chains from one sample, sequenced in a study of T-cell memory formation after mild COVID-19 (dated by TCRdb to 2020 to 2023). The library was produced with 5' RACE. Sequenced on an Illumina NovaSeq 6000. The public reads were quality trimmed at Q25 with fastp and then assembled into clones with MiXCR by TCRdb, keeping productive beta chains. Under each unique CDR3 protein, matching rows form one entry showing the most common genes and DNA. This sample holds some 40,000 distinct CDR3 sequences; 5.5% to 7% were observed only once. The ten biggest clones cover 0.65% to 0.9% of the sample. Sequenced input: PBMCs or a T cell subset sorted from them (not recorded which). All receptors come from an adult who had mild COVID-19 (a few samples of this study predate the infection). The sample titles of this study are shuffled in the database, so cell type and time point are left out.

CDR3 sequence: CASSQGFGTGALHF. In nucleotides, the CDR3 is TGCGCCAGCAGCCAAGGCTTCGGGACTGGGGCCCTCCACTTT. The chain recombines TRBV4-1 with TRBJ1-6; a weak D match, TRBD1 (5 bases). The CDR3 is made up of 14 amino acids. The germline V gene has CDR1 MGHRA and CDR2 YSYEKL. The germline V and J ends were trimmed by 1 base and 14 bases, with 15 bases remaining between them.

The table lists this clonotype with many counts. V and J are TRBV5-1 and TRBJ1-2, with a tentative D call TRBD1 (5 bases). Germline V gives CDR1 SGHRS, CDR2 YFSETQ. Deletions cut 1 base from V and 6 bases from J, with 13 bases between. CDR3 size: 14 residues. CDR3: CASSLSGGSNGYTF. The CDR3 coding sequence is TGCGCCAGCAGCTTGTCCGGGGGGAGTAATGGCTACACCTTC.

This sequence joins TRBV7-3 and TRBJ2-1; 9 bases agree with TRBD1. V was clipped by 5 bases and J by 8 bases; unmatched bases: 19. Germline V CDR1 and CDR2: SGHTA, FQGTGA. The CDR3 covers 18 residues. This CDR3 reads CASSLYLSGTGNGDEQFF. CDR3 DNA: TGTGCCAGCAGCCTCTACCTTTCCGGGACAGGGAATGGCGATGAGCAGTTCTTC.

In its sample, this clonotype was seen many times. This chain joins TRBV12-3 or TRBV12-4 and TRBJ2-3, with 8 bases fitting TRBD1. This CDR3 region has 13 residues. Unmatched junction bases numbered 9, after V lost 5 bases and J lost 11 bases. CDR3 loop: CASSRDRSRMQYF. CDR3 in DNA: TGTGCCAGCAGTCGGGACAGGTCTAGAATGCAGTATTTT.

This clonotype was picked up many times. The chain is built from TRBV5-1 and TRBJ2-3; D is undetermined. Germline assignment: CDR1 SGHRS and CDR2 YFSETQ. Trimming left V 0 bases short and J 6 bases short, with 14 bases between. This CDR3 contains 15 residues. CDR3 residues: CASSLAGRRMDTQYF. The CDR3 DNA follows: TGCGCCAGCAGCTTGGCGGGCAGGCGCATGGATACGCAGTATTTT.

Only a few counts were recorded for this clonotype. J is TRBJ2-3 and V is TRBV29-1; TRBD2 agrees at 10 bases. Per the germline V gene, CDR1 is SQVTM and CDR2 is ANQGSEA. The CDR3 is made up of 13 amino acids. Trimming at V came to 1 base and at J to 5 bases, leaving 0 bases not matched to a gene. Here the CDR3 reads CSVEGTSGDTQYF. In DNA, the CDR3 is TGCAGCGTTGAAGGGACTAGCGGAGATACGCAGTATTTT.

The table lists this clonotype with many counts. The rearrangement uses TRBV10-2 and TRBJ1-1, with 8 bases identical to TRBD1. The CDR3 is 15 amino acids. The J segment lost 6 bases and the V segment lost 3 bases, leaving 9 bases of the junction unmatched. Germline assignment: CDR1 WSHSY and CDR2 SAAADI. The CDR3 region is CASSEPTGGVAEAFF. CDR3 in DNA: TGCGCCAGCAGTGAACCAACAGGGGGGGTGGCTGAAGCTTTCTTT.

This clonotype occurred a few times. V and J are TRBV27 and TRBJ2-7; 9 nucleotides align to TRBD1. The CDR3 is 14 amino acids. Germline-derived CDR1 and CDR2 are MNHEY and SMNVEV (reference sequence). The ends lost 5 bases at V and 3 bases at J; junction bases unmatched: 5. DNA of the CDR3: TGTGCCAGCAGTACCGGACAGGGGATCTACGAGCAGTACTTC. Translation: CASSTGQGIYEQYF.

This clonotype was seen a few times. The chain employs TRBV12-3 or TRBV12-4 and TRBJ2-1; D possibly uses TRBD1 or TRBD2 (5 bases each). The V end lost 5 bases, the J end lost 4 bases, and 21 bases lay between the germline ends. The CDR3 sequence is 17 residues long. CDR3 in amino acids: CASSPPRGAALYNEQFF. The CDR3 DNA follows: TGTGCCAGCAGTCCACCCCGAGGGGCAGCGTTATACAATGAGCAGTTCTTC.

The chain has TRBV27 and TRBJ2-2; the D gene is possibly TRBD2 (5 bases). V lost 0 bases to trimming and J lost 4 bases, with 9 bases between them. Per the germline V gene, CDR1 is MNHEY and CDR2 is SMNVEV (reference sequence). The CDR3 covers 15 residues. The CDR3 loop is CASSLSVASTGELFF. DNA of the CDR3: TGTGCCAGCAGTTTATCTGTAGCGAGCACCGGGGAGCTGTTTTTT.

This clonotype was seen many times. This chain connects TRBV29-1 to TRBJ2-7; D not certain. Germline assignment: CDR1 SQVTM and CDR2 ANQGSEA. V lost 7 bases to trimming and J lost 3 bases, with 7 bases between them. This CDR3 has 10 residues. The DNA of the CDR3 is TGCAGCGGTGGTGACTACGAGCAGTACTTC. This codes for CSGGDYEQYF.

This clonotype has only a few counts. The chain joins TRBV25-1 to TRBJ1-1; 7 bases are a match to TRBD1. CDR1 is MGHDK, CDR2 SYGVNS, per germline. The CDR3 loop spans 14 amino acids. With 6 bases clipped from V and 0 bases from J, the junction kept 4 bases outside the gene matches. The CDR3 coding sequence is TGTGCCAGCAGAGAGACAGGGATGAACACTGAAGCTTTCTTT. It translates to CASRETGMNTEAFF.

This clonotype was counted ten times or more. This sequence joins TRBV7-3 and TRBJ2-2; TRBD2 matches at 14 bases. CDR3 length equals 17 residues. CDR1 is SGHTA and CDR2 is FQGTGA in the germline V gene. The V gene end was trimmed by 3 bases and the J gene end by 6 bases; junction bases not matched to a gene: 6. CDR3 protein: CASSFQGLAGAPGELFF. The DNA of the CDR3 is TGTGCCAGCAGCTTTCAGGGACTAGCGGGAGCGCCCGGGGAGCTGTTTTTT. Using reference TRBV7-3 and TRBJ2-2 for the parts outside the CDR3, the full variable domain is GAGVSQTPSNKVTEKGKYVELRCDPISGHTALYWYRQSLGQGPEFLIYFQGTGAADDSGLPNDRFFAVRPEGSVSTLKIQRTERGDSAVYLCASSFQGLAGAPGELFFGEGSRLTVL.

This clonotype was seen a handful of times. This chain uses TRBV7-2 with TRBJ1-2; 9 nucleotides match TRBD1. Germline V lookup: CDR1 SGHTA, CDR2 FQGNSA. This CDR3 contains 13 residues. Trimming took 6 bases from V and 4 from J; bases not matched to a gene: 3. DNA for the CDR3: TGTGCCAGCAGTCCGACAGGGGGCTATGGCTACACCTTC. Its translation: CASSPTGGYGYTF. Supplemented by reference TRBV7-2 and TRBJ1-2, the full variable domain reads GAGVSQSPSNKVTEKGKDVELRCDPISGHTALYWYRQSLGQGLEFLIYFQGNSAPDKSGLPSDRFSAERTGGSVSTLTIQRTQQEDSAVYLCASSPTGGYGYTFGSGTRLTVV.

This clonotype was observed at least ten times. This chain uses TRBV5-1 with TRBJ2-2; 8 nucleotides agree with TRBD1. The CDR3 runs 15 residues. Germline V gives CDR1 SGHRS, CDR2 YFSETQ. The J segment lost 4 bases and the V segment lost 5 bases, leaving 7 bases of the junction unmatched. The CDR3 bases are TGCGCCAGCAGTCCGGGACAGGCGCTCACCGGGGAGCTGTTTTTT. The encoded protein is CASSPGQALTGELFF.

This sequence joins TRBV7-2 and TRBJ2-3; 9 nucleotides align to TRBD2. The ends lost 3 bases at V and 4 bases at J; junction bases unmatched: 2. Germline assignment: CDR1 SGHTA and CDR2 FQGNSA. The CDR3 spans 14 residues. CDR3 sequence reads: CASSFSGRSDTQYF. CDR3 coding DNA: TGTGCCAGCAGCTTTAGCGGGAGATCAGATACGCAGTATTTT. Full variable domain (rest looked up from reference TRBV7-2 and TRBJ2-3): GAGVSQSPSNKVTEKGKDVELRCDPISGHTALYWYRQSLGQGLEFLIYFQGNSAPDKSGLPSDRFSAERTGGSVSTLTIQRTQQEDSAVYLCASSFSGRSDTQYFGPGTRLTVL.

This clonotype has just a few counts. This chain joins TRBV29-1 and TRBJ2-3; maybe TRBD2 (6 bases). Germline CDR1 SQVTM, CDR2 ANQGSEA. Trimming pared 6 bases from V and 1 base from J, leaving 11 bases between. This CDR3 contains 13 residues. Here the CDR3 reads CSVPGTGTDTQYF. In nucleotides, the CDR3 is TGCAGCGTGCCCGGGACTGGCACAGATACGCAGTATTTT.

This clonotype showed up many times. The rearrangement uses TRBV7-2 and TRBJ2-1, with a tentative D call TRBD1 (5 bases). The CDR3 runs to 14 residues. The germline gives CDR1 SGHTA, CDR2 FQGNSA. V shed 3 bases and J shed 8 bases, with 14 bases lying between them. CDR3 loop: CASSLRTNRHEQFF. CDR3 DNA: TGTGCCAGCAGCTTGAGGACAAATAGGCATGAGCAGTTCTTC.

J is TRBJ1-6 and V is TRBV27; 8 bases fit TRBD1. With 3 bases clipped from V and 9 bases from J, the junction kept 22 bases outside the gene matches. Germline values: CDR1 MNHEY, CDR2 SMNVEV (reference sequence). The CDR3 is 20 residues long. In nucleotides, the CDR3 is TGTGCCAGCAGTTTCCGATTGCGGGACAGGAGGGCTTCTGGGCGTTCACCCCTCCACTTT. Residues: CASSFRLRDRRASGRSPLHF.

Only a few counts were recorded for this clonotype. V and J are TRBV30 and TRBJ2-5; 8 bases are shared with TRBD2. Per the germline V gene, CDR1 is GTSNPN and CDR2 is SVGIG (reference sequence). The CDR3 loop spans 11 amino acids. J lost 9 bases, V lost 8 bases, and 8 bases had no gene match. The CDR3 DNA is TGTGCCGGGACTAGTTTGGCGGCCCAGTACTTC. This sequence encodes CAGTSLAAQYF.

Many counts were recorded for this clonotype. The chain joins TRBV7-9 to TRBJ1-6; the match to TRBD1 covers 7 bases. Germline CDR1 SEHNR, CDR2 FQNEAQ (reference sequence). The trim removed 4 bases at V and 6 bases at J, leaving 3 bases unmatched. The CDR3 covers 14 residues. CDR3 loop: CASSSTGRNSPLHF. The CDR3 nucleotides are TGTGCCAGCAGCTCGACAGGGCGTAATTCACCCCTCCACTTT.

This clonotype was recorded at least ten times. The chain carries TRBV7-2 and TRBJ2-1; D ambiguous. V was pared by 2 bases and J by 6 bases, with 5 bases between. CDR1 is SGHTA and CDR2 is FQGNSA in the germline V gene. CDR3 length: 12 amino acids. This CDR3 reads CASSLLRNEQFF. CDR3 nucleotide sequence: TGTGCCAGCAGCTTATTGCGCAATGAGCAGTTCTTC.

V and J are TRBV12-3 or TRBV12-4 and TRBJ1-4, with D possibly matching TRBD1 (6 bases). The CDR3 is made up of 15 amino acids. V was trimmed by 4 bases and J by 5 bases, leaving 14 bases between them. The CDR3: CASSSAGAGNEKLFF. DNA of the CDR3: TGTGCCAGCAGTTCCGCAGGGGCGGGAAATGAAAAACTGTTTTTT.

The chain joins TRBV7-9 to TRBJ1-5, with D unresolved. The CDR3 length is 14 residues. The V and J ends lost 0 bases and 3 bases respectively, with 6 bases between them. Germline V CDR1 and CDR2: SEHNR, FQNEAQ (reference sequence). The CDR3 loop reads CASSLANDNQPQHF. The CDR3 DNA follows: TGTGCCAGCAGCTTAGCAAACGACAATCAGCCCCAGCATTTT.

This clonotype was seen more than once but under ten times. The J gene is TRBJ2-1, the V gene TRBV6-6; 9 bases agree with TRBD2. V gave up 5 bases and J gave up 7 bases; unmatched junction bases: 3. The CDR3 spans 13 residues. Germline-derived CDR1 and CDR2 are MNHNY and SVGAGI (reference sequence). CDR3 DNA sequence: TGTGCCAGCAGTAGGACTAGCGAGAATGAGCAGTTCTTC. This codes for CASSRTSENEQFF.

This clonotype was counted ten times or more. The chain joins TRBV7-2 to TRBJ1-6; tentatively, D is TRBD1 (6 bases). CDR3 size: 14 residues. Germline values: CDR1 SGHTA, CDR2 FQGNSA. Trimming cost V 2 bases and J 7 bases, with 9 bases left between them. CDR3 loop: CASSLPDRNSPLHF. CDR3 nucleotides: TGTGCCAGCAGCTTACCCGACAGGAATTCACCCCTCCACTTT.

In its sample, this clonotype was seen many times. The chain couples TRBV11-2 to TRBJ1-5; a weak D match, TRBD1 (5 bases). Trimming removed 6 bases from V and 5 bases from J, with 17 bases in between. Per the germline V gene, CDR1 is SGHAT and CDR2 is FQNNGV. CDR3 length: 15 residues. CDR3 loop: CASSLMGGKDQPQHF. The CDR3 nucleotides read TGTGCCAGCAGTCTAATGGGGGGTAAGGATCAGCCCCAGCATTTT.

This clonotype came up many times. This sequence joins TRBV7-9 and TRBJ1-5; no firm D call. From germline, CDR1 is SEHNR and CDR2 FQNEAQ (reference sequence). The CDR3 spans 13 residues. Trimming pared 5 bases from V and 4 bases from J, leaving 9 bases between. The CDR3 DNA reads TGTGCCAGCAGCCCCGGCAAGAATCAGCCCCAGCATTTT. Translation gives CASSPGKNQPQHF. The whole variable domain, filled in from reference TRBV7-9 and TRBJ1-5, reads DTGVSQNPRHKITKRGQNVTFRCDPISEHNRLYWYRQTLGQGPEFLTYFQNEAQLEKSRLLSDRFSAERPKGSFSTLEIQRTEQGDSAMYLCASSPGKNQPQHFGDGTRLSIL.

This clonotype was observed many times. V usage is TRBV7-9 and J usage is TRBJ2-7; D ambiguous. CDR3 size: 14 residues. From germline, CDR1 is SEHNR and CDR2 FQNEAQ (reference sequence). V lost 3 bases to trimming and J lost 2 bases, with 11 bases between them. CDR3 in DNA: TGTGCCAGCAGCTTGGGCAGCAAGACCTACGAGCAGTACTTC. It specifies CASSLGSKTYEQYF.

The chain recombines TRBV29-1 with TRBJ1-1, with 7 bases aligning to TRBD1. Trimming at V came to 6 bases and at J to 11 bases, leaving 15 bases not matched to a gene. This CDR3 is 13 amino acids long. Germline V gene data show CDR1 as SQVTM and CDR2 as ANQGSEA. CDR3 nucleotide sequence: TGCAGCGTGGTTAAGACAGGGAAGGCGCAGGCTTTCTTT. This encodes CSVVKTGKAQAFF.

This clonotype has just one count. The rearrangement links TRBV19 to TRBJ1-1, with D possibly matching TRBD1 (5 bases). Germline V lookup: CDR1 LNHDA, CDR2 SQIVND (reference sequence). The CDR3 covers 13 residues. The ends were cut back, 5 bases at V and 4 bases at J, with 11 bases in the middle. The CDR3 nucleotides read TGTGCCAGTAGTGCTCAGGGCAGCACTGAAGCTTTCTTT. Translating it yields CASSAQGSTEAFF.

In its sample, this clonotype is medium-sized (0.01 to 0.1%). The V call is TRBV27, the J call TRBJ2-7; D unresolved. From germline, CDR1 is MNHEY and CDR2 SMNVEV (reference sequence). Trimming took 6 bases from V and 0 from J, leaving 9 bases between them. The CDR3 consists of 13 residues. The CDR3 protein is CASRMLNSYEQYF. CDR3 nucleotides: TGTGCCAGCAGAATGTTGAACTCCTACGAGCAGTACTTC.